One sample yielded the 8 T cell receptor beta chains listed below, sequenced in a study of T cells in women clearing cervical HPV infection. The data were produced by immunoSEQ multiplex PCR, yet TCRdb's version contains in-frame clones alone and is incomplete. Its listing shows roughly 36,000 clones. The sequenced material came from blood buffy coat. These receptors were obtained from a woman aged 18 to 75 with a cervical HPV16 infection that either progressed to CIN3+ or cleared (not recorded which).

About this clone: The read comes to an end 3 residues before the CDR3 does, leaving the germline J gene to fill in the end. The J gene is TRBJ1-1, the V gene TRBV7-6; D gene ambiguous. Germline CDR1 is SGHVS and CDR2 is FNYEAQ. The CDR3 totals 17 residues. The part of the CDR3 DNA that was read is TGTGCCAGCAGCTTAGCATACGCGGGAGGGCCATCAGATACG. It encodes CASSLAYAGGPSDT. The complete CDR3 reads CASSLAYAGGPSDTAFF.

CDR3 sequence reads: CASGKQGLHNEQFF. The sequenced part of the CDR3 DNA is TGTGCCAGCGGAAAACAGGGGCTCCACAATGAG. The V call is TRBV12-3 or TRBV12-4, the J call TRBJ2-1; 7 bases match TRBD1. From the germline J gene comes the end of the CDR3, since the read stops 3 residues before it. V trimming: 8 bases; J trimming: 5 bases; junction bases outside the gene matches: 9. This CDR3 contains 14 residues.

As for this clone: The read halts 3 residues ahead of the CDR3 end, with the missing end drawn from the germline J gene. The chain has TRBV30 and TRBJ1-6; TRBD1 might be the D (6 bases). Germline V CDR1 and CDR2: GTSNPN, SVGIG (reference sequence). The CDR3 consists of 14 residues. The germline V and J ends were trimmed by 4 bases and 7 bases, with 14 bases remaining between them. Partial CDR3 DNA: TGTGCCTGGAACCAACAGGGACCCAATTCACCC. It codes for CAWNQQGPNSP. The whole CDR3 is CAWNQQGPNSPLHF.

With respect to this clone: The read comes to an end 3 residues before the CDR3 does, leaving the germline J gene to fill in the end. The rearrangement joins TRBV19 to TRBJ2-7; 9 positions match TRBD2. V shed 5 bases and J 3 bases; nucleotides not matched to a gene: 8. The CDR3 spans 15 residues. The V gene's germline CDR1 is LNHDA and CDR2 SQIVND (reference sequence). The CDR3 spells CASSAQASGDYEQYF. The DNA read from the CDR3 is TGTGCCAGTAGTGCCCAGGCTAGCGGGGACTACGAG.

In the case of this clone: Read coverage stops 3 residues before the CDR3 terminus; the germline J gene supplies the remainder. The chain has TRBV19 and TRBJ1-5; perhaps TRBD1 as D (5 bases). Germline V gene sequence: CDR1 LNHDA, CDR2 SQIVND (reference sequence). CDR3 size: 13 residues. The V end lost 8 bases, the J end lost 7 bases, and 15 bases lay between the germline ends. Partial CDR3 DNA: TGTGCCAGTCTCCAGGGAGATGGACAGCCC. Translated: CASLQGDGQP. The entire CDR3 reads CASLQGDGQPQHF.

The CDR3 loop is CASSPTEYYGYTF. The part of the CDR3 DNA that was read is TGTGCCAGCTCTCCCACAGAATACTATGGC. The chain joins TRBV18 to TRBJ1-2; no firm D call. The read gets to within 3 residues of the CDR3 end, and the germline J gene fills in the rest. CDR1 and CDR2 from the germline V gene are KGHSH and LQKENI. V lost 6 bases and J lost 3, with 11 bases in between. The CDR3 extends over 13 amino acids.

Worth noting for this clone: Coverage ceases 3 residues before the CDR3 finishes, and the germline J gene fills in the end. The chain is built from TRBV29-1 and TRBJ2-3; D call uncertain. The CDR3 is made up of 12 amino acids. The germline V and J ends were trimmed by 6 bases and 2 bases, with 9 bases remaining between them. Germline values: CDR1 SQVTM, CDR2 ANQGSEA. The CDR3 protein is CSVRSFTDTQYF. The sequenced part of the CDR3 DNA is TGCAGCGTCAGGTCCTTCACAGATACG.

Worth noting for this clone: With the read ending 3 residues before the CDR3 end, the germline J gene is used to fill in that end. The chain is built from TRBV7-9 and TRBJ1-4, with 7 nucleotides matching TRBD1. The CDR3 has 14 amino acids. Germline V gives CDR1 SEHNR, CDR2 FQNEAQ (reference sequence). Unmatched junction bases numbered 3, after V lost 5 bases and J lost 3 bases. CDR3 residues: CASSQGEANEKLFF. The covered CDR3 bases are TGTGCCAGCAGCCAGGGGGAAGCTAATGAAAAA.